A single sample gave rise to the 17 T cell receptor beta chains below, sequenced in a study of CD8 T cells in Susac syndrome. RNA was extracted with the RNeasy kit, and a quantity of roughly 0.45 to 1 ug was reverse transcribed using random hexamers. TCRdb re-called the immunoSEQ multiplex PCR reads with MiXCR, one entry per CDR3 protein. The sample yields about 47,000 distinct CDR3 sequences, 80% to 95% seen once. Sequenced input: CD8+ T cells from PBMCs. These receptors were taken from a human donor in good health.

This clonotype was recorded only once. The chain recombines TRBV10-3 with TRBJ1-1; possible D gene TRBD1, 5 bases. The CDR3 runs 17 residues. Trimming took 0 bases from V and 1 from J, leaving 15 bases between them. The germline V gene encodes CDR1 ENHRY and CDR2 SYGVKD. CDR3 in amino acids: CAISESPGLGENTEAFF. The CDR3, as DNA: TGTGCCATCAGTGAGTCCCCGGGCCTGGGGGAGAACACTGAAGCTTTCTTT.

CDR3 sequence reads: CASSALGLAGVYEQYF. CDR3 nucleotides: TGTGCCAGCAGCGCCCTTGGACTAGCGGGAGTCTACGAGCAGTACTTC. J is TRBJ2-7 and V is TRBV9; TRBD2 aligns across 13 bases. There are 16 residues in the CDR3. CDR1 and CDR2 from the germline V gene are SGDLS and YYNGEE. V was pared by 3 bases and J by 3 bases, with 6 bases of the junction left unmatched.

The V and J genes are TRBV7-9 and TRBJ2-1; D unresolved. The CDR3 is made up of 13 amino acids. V lost 8 bases and J 7 bases, leaving 15 bases between the germline ends. Per germline, CDR1 SEHNR and CDR2 FQNEAQ (reference sequence). CDR3 DNA sequence: TGTGCCAGCTACCTCTCCGGGTTGAATGAGCAGTTCTTC. This encodes CASYLSGLNEQFF.

V gene TRBV6-2 or TRBV6-3 combines with J gene TRBJ2-1; TRBD2 aligns across 8 bases. Germline CDR1 and CDR2: MNHEY and SVGEGT. V was clipped by 5 bases and J by 3 bases; unmatched bases: 6. The CDR3 runs 15 residues. CDR3 coding DNA: TGTGCCAGCAGTCTCATCAGCGGGAGCTACAATGAGCAGTTCTTC. Its translation: CASSLISGSYNEQFF.

V and J are TRBV6-6 and TRBJ2-1; D ambiguous. CDR1 and CDR2 (germline): MNHNY, SVGAGI (reference sequence). This CDR3 has 14 residues. The ends were cut back, 4 bases at V and 1 base at J, with 8 bases in the middle. The CDR3 DNA is TGTGCCAGCAGTTGGGTATCTTCCTACAATGAGCAGTTCTTC. It encodes CASSWVSSYNEQFF.

About this clonotype itself: One end of the junction fails to match germline, which may point to a read error. The chain has TRBV11-2 and TRBJ2-7; no clear D gene. Germline CDR1 SGHAT, CDR2 FQNNGV. This CDR3 has 11 residues. CDR3 DNA sequence: TGTGCCAGCAGCTTAGATGTAGTTCGGGACTTC. Its protein is CASSLDVVRDF.

The chain combines TRBV6-1 with TRBJ2-6, with a weak D call TRBD2 (5 bases). CDR3 length equals 17 residues. The germline V and J ends were trimmed by 5 bases and 2 bases, with 16 bases remaining between them. The germline V gene has CDR1 MNHNS and CDR2 SASEGT. The CDR3 here is CASSQTVWGAGANVLTF. CDR3 coding DNA: TGTGCCAGCAGTCAGACCGTTTGGGGAGCTGGGGCCAACGTCCTGACTTTC.

The chain uses TRBV13 and TRBJ2-7; perhaps D is TRBD1 or TRBD2 (5 bases each). Germline lookup yields CDR1 PRHDT and CDR2 FYEKMQ (reference sequence). V gave up 5 bases and J gave up 2 bases, with 7 bases separating them. This CDR3 comprises 12 residues. The CDR3 reads CASSRDPYEQYF. The DNA of the CDR3 is TGTGCCAGCAGCCGGGACCCCTACGAGCAGTACTTC.

This clonotype was observed a single time. The chain combines TRBV4-1 with TRBJ2-1; weak D call: TRBD2 (6 bases). Trimming pared 0 bases from V and 0 bases from J, leaving 12 bases between. Germline V gives CDR1 MGHRA, CDR2 YSYEKL. This CDR3 has 17 residues. The CDR3 is CASSQDPLAISYNEQFF. The CDR3 DNA follows: TGCGCCAGCAGCCAAGATCCCCTAGCGATCTCCTACAATGAGCAGTTCTTC.

The rearrangement links TRBV18 to TRBJ2-1; D may be TRBD1 (7 bases). With 7 bases removed from V and 8 bases from J, the gap between germline ends came to 15 bases. CDR3 size: 13 residues. The V gene's germline CDR1 is KGHSH and CDR2 LQKENI. The DNA of the CDR3 is TGTGCCAGCTGCCCGACAGGGAGGCATGAGCAGTTCTTC. Its protein is CASCPTGRHEQFF.

The chain recombines TRBV27 with TRBJ1-3, with D possibly matching TRBD1 (6 bases). Germline V gene lookup returns CDR1 MNHEY and CDR2 SMNVEV (reference sequence). The CDR3 spans 14 residues. Deletions cut 4 bases from V and 4 bases from J, with 11 bases between. DNA of the CDR3: TGTGCCAGCAGTTCACAGGGACGCGGAAACACCATATATTTT. Amino acid sequence: CASSSQGRGNTIYF.

The chain employs TRBV7-9 and TRBJ2-7; TRBD1 or TRBD2 may be the D gene (7 bases each). V dropped 2 bases and J dropped 4 bases, with 18 bases sitting between them. The length of the CDR3 is 16 residues. Germline assignment: CDR1 SEHNR and CDR2 FQNEAQ (reference sequence). Here the CDR3 DNA reads TGTGCCAGCAGCTTAACGGAGCGGGGCAGGGGGTACGAGCAGTACTTC. It encodes CASSLTERGRGYEQYF.

This chain links TRBV27 with TRBJ2-7; D possibly corresponds to TRBD1 (5 bases). V lost 6 bases and J 7 bases, leaving 10 bases between the germline ends. Germline V gene sequence: CDR1 MNHEY, CDR2 SMNVEV (reference sequence). CDR3 length: 11 residues. The CDR3 nucleotides read TGTGCCAGCAGGTCCCAGGGAGAGCAGTACTTC. It codes for CASRSQGEQYF.

This sequence joins TRBV5-1 and TRBJ1-1; a weak D match, TRBD1 (5 bases). Germline V gives CDR1 SGHRS, CDR2 YFSETQ. This CDR3 is 18 amino acids long. V was cut by 0 bases and J by 4 bases, with 22 bases left in between. DNA of the CDR3: TGCGCCAGCAGCTTGGTTGGCGGGGGAGTGGTAAAGGGCACTGAAGCTTTCTTT. Translation gives CASSLVGGGVVKGTEAFF.

This rearrangement joins TRBV4-1 to TRBJ1-5; D uncertain. Germline V gives CDR1 MGHRA, CDR2 YSYEKL. The V end was cut by 3 bases, the J end by 3 bases, with 12 bases between. The CDR3 totals 15 residues. The CDR3 protein is CASSQLFDPNQPQHF. The CDR3 bases are TGCGCCAGCAGCCAGCTCTTTGACCCCAATCAGCCCCAGCATTTT.

This clonotype came up once. The chain couples TRBV29-1 to TRBJ2-1; 11 bases line up with TRBD2. The CDR3 length is 15 residues. Germline V gene lookup returns CDR1 SQVTM and CDR2 ANQGSEA. V was pared by 4 bases and J by 4 bases, with 6 bases of the junction left unmatched. The CDR3 nucleotides read TGCAGCGTTGCCCCGGGACTAGCGGTATACAATGAGCAGTTCTTC. Translating gives CSVAPGLAVYNEQFF.

This chain connects TRBV14 to TRBJ1-1; D not certain. Germline lookup yields CDR1 SGHDN and CDR2 FVKESK. V was clipped by 1 base and J by 7 bases, with 16 bases between them. There are 15 residues in the CDR3. The CDR3 loop reads CASSQGGGLLNEAFF. Written as DNA, the CDR3 is TGTGCCAGCAGCCAAGGTGGAGGTTTGCTGAATGAAGCTTTCTTT.